One sample yielded the 15 T cell receptor beta chains listed below, sequenced in a study of T cells in Graves' hyperthyroidism and ophthalmopathy. TCR beta CDR3 regions were amplified from RNA. The HTBI primer set drove a first-round RT-PCR of the TCR CDR3. TCRdb ran MiXCR on the multiplex PCR reads and lists one entry per CDR3 protein. Here the sample spans around 690,000 distinct CDR3 sequences, about a fifth being singletons. Material for sequencing was blood. These receptor sequences come from a man aged 25-45 years with Graves' ophthalmopathy.

The gene calls are TRBV6-6 and TRBJ2-7; D is unclear. Trimming cost V 0 bases and J 2 bases, with 8 bases left between them. Germline CDR1 and CDR2: MNHNY and SVGAGI (reference sequence). This CDR3 is built from 14 residues. The CDR3 here is CASSYSGEPYEQYF. The CDR3 coding sequence is TGTGCCAGCAGTTACTCTGGGGAACCCTACGAGCAGTACTTC.

The table lists this clonotype with many counts. This chain links TRBV7-2 with TRBJ2-1; 10 nucleotides agree with TRBD1. This CDR3 contains 14 residues. Germline loops: CDR1 SGHTA, CDR2 FQGNSA. After removal of 5 bases from V and 11 bases from J, the junction contained 9 bases not matched to a gene. The CDR3 nucleotides are TGTGCCAGCAGCCCTAGTAAGGGACAGGGGAAGCAGTTCTTC. Translated, it gives CASSPSKGQGKQFF. Drawing the rest from reference TRBV7-2 and TRBJ2-1, the complete variable domain is GAGVSQSPSNKVTEKGKDVELRCDPISGHTALYWYRQSLGQGLEFLIYFQGNSAPDKSGLPSDRFSAERTGGSVSTLTIQRTQQEDSAVYLCASSPSKGQGKQFFGPGTRLTVL.

This clonotype has only a few counts. The chain recombines TRBV11-2 with TRBJ2-1; 10 bases map to TRBD2. J was trimmed by 2 bases and V by 6 bases; bases with no gene match: 4. The germline gives CDR1 SGHAT, CDR2 FQNNGV. CDR3 length: 15 residues. The CDR3 loop reads CASRGGTSAYNEQFF. The CDR3 DNA reads TGTGCCAGCAGGGGAGGGACTAGCGCCTACAATGAGCAGTTCTTC.

This clonotype was counted many times. This chain joins TRBV27 and TRBJ1-1, with D possibly TRBD1 on 5 matching bases. The CDR3 spans 16 residues. Germline CDR1 and CDR2: MNHEY and SMNVEV (reference sequence). Trimming removed 5 bases at V and 1 base at J, with 17 bases between. CDR3 region: CASSPILQDGNTEAFF. The CDR3 DNA follows: TGTGCCAGCAGTCCCATTTTACAGGATGGGAACACTGAAGCTTTCTTT.

This clonotype showed up just a few times. The rearrangement links TRBV3-1 to TRBJ2-7; TRBD2 matches at 11 bases. The germline V gene has CDR1 LGHDT and CDR2 YNNKEL (reference sequence). The J segment lost 4 bases and the V segment lost 1 base, leaving 6 bases of the junction unmatched. The CDR3 totals 16 residues. CDR3 sequence reads: CASSQAPSGRIYEQYF. CDR3 bases: TGTGCCAGCAGCCAAGCGCCTAGCGGGAGGATTTACGAGCAGTACTTC.

The chain employs TRBV2 and TRBJ2-2; a possible D gene is TRBD2 (5 bases). Trimming took off 7 bases at V and 4 bases at J, with 13 bases between the two ends. Germline lookup yields CDR1 SNHLY and CDR2 FYNNEI. The CDR3 totals 14 residues. The CDR3 loop is CASTRTDITGELFF. The CDR3 DNA sequence: TGTGCCAGCACCAGGACTGATATCACCGGGGAGCTGTTTTTT.

About this clonotype itself: Just one base apart from a much larger clone, this may be a read error. The genes are TRBV27 and TRBJ2-7, with 7 bases fitting TRBD1. Germline lookup yields CDR1 MNHEY and CDR2 SMNVEV (reference sequence). Germline trimming cut 2 bases from V and 5 bases from J; bases unmatched to any gene: 6. The CDR3 has 14 residues. CDR3 coding DNA: TGTGCCAGCAGTTTAACCGGGACAGCCCACGAGCAGTACTTC. Translation: CASSLTGTAHEQYF.

In this sample, this clonotype turned up once. The gene calls are TRBV3-1 and TRBJ2-3; TRBD2 might be the D (6 bases). Looked up from germline, CDR1 is LGHDT and CDR2 is YNNKEL (reference sequence). V lost 4 bases, J lost 6 bases, and 23 bases lay in between. CDR3 length: 17 residues. The CDR3 DNA sequence: TGTGCCAGCAGCCGGGGACTGGACTACTTTATTCGGGATACGCAGTATTTT. This sequence encodes CASSRGLDYFIRDTQYF.

The chain combines TRBV24-1 with TRBJ2-1, with 9 bases identical to TRBD2. CDR1 KGHDR and CDR2 SFDVKD come from the germline V gene. Germline trimming cut 4 bases from V and 10 bases from J; bases unmatched to any gene: 13. The length of the CDR3 is 16 residues. The CDR3 protein is CATSDPAIAGESEQFF. In DNA form, the CDR3 reads TGTGCCACCAGTGACCCGGCTATAGCGGGAGAAAGCGAGCAGTTCTTC.

This clonotype came up many times. This chain uses TRBV28 with TRBJ1-5; the D gene is possibly TRBD1 (6 bases). Per germline, CDR1 MDHEN and CDR2 SYDVKM. With 6 bases removed from V and 4 bases from J, the gap between germline ends came to 13 bases. The CDR3 length is 14 residues. The CDR3 bases are TGTGCCAGCAGATGGGGGACACCGAATCAGCCCCAGCATTTT. Translated: CASRWGTPNQPQHF.

This clonotype was counted ten times or more. The chain couples TRBV24-1 to TRBJ2-5; 14 positions match TRBD2. Per germline, CDR1 KGHDR and CDR2 SFDVKD. CDR3 length: 15 residues. V was pared by 4 bases and J by 10 bases, with 7 bases of the junction left unmatched. In DNA, the CDR3 is TGTGCCACCAGTGAAGCCGGGACTAGCGGGAGTCGCCAGTACTTC. This sequence encodes CATSEAGTSGSRQYF.

The chain employs TRBV6-1 and TRBJ2-7; 8 bases map to TRBD1. The CDR3 covers 15 residues. Trimming took 5 bases from V and 2 from J; bases not matched to a gene: 8. Germline CDR1 and CDR2: MNHNS and SASEGT. The CDR3 nucleotides are TGTGCCAGCAGTAAACAGGGGGAGCCTACCTACGAGCAGTACTTC. The encoded protein is CASSKQGEPTYEQYF.

This clonotype was detected ten times or more. The chain links TRBV30 to TRBJ2-3; 11 positions match TRBD2. The V gene's germline CDR1 is GTSNPN and CDR2 SVGIG (reference sequence). The V gene end was trimmed by 4 bases and the J gene end by 9 bases; junction bases not matched to a gene: 6. This CDR3 has 13 residues. CDR3 nucleotides: TGTGCCTGGATCAAACTAGCGGGAGTAACGCAGTATTTT. Translated, it gives CAWIKLAGVTQYF.

This clonotype occurred many times. V is TRBV28 and J is TRBJ2-7; 13 bases fit TRBD2. After removal of 8 bases from V and 4 bases from J, the junction contained 8 bases not matched to a gene. Germline V gene data show CDR1 as MDHEN and CDR2 as SYDVKM. CDR3 length: 15 residues. Here the CDR3 reads CASYRTSGSRYEQYF. The CDR3, as DNA: TGTGCCAGCTACCGGACTAGCGGGAGTAGATACGAGCAGTACTTC.

This clonotype showed up just a few times. The chain carries TRBV7-2 and TRBJ2-2; TRBD2 matches at 7 bases. The CDR3 sequence is 14 residues long. CDR1 and CDR2 (germline): SGHTA, FQGNSA. The ends lost 4 bases at V and 4 bases at J; junction bases unmatched: 3. The CDR3 reads CASSSAGSTGELFF. CDR3 DNA: TGTGCCAGCAGCTCAGCGGGGTCCACCGGGGAGCTGTTTTTT.